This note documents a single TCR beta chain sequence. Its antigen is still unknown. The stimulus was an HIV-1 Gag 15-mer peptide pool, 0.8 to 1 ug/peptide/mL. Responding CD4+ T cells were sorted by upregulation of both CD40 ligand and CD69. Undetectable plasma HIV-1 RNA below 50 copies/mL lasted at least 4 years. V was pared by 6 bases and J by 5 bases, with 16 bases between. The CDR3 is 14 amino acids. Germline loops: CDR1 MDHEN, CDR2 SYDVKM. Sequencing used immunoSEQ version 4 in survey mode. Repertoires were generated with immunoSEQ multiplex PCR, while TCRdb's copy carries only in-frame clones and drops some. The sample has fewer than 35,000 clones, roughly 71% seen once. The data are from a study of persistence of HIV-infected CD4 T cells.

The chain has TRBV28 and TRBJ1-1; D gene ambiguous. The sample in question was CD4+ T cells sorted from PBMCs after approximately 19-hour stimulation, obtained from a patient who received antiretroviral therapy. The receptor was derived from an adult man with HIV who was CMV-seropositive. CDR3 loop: CASSPADAKTEAFF. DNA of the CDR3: TGTGCCAGCAGCCCGGCTGATGCGAAAACTGAAGCTTTCTTT.